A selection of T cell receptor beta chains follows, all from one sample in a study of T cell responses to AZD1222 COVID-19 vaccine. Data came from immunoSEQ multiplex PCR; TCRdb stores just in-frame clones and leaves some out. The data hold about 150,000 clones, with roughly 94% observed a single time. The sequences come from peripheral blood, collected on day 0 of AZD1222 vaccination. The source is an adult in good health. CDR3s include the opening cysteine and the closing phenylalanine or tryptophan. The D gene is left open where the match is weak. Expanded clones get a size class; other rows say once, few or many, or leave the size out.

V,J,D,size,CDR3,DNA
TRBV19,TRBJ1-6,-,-,CASSLGDPSSPLHF,TGTGCCAGTAGCCTTGGGGACCCGAGTTCACCCCTCCACTTT
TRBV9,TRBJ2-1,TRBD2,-,CASSFRGLAGPNEQFF,TGTGCCAGCAGCTTCCGGGGACTAGCGGGTCCTAATGAGCAGTTCTTC
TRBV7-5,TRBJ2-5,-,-,CARSSLAGGRIETQYF,TGTGCCAGAAGCTCCCTAGCGGGAGGGAGGATAGAGACCCAGTACTTC
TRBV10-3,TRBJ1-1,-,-,CAISESVGTEAFF,TGTGCCATCAGTGAGTCCGTAGGGACTGAAGCTTTCTTT
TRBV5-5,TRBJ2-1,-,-,CASSPQLGGSYNEQFF,TGTGCCAGCAGCCCCCAGTTAGGCGGTTCCTACAATGAGCAGTTCTTC
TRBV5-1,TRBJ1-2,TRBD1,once,CASSLDYRGYGYGYTF,TGCGCCAGCAGCTTGGACTACAGGGGGTACGGCTATGGCTACACCTTC
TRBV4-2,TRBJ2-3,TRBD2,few,CASSLSGGPTDTQYF,TGTGCCAGCAGCCTGAGCGGGGGGCCGACAGATACGCAGTATTTT
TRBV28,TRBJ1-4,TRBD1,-,CASRGSGTGEKLFF,TGTGCCAGCAGAGGGTCCGGGACAGGGGAAAAACTGTTTTTT
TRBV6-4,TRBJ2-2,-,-,CASSDSFRENTGELFF,TGTGCCAGCAGTGACTCGTTCAGAGAAAACACCGGGGAGCTGTTTTTT
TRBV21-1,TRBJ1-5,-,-,CASSLAGPYRGGIQPQHF,TGTGCCAGCAGCCTAGCCGGTCCGTACAGGGGTGGGATTCAGCCCCAGCATTTT
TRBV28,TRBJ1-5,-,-,CASSLRGPGDQPQHF,TGTGCCAGCAGTTTACGGGGACCTGGAGATCAGCCCCAGCATTTT
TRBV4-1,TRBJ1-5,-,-,CASSRAPQQPQHF,TGCGCCAGCAGCCGAGCACCCCAGCAGCCCCAGCATTTT
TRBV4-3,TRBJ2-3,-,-,CASSQGVGDTQYF,TGCGCCAGCAGCCAAGGAGTTGGGGATACGCAGTATTTT
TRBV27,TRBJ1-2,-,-,CASSFSVNYGYTF,TGTGCCAGCAGTTTTTCGGTTAACTATGGCTACACCTTC
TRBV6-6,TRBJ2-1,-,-,CASSPFSRSSGEQFF,TGTGCCAGCAGTCCATTTTCGCGAAGCTCTGGTGAGCAGTTCTTC
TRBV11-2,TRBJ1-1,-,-,CASSLYFTEAFF,TGTGCCAGCAGCTTATACTTCACTGAAGCTTTCTTT
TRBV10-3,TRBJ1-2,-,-,CAITSTGTYGYTF,TGTGCCATCACCTCGACCGGAACCTATGGCTACACCTTC
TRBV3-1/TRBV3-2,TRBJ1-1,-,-,CASSQLSGGEAFF,TGTGCCAGCAGCCAACTATCCGGGGGTGAAGCTTTCTTT
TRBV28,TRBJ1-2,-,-,CASSSAGQVRAPHF,TGTGCCAGCAGTTCCGCGGGCCAGGTGCGAGCTCCCCACTTC
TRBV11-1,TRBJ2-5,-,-,CASSLHRTGTETQYF,TGTGCCAGCAGCCTACATAGAACCGGGACAGAGACCCAGTACTTC
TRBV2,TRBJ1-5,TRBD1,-,CASSSGQGSQPQHF,TGTGCCAGCAGTTCTGGACAGGGCAGTCAGCCCCAGCATTTT
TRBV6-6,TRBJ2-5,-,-,CASSSQETQYF,TGTGCCAGCAGTTCCCAAGAGACCCAGTACTTC
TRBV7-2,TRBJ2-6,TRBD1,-,CASSLVGQGAYGANVLTF,TGTGCCAGCAGCTTAGTGGGACAGGGGGCGTATGGGGCCAACGTCCTGACTTTC
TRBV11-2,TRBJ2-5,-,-,CASSPSGVQETQYF,TGTGCCAGCAGCCCTTCGGGGGTCCAAGAGACCCAGTACTTC
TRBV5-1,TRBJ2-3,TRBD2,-,CASSLPLAGGTDTQYF,TGCGCCAGCAGCTTGCCCCTAGCGGGAGGCACAGATACGCAGTATTTT
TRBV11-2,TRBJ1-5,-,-,CASSLDREQPQHF,TGTGCCAGCAGCTTAGATCGGGAACAGCCCCAGCATTTT
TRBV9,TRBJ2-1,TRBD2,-,CASSVIAGGYNEQFF,TGTGCCAGCAGCGTCATAGCGGGAGGTTACAATGAGCAGTTCTTC
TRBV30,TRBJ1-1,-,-,CAWSWVNTEAFF,TGTGCCTGGAGTTGGGTGAACACTGAAGCTTTCTTT
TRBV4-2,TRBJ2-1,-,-,CASSHPIRGGTTYNEQFF,TGTGCCAGCAGCCATCCGATACGTGGCGGAACGACCTACAATGAGCAGTTCTTC
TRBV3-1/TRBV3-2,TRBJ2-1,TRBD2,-,CASSQGGSWGESYNEQFF,TGTGCCAGCAGCCAAGGCGGGAGTTGGGGGGAGTCCTACAATGAGCAGTTCTTC
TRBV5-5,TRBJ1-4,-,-,CASSLAQGGSNEKLFF,TGTGCCAGCAGCTTAGCACAAGGGGGTTCTAATGAAAAACTGTTTTTT
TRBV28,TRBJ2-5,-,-,CASSLSTAQETQYF,TGTGCCAGCAGTTTATCGACAGCCCAAGAGACCCAGTACTTC
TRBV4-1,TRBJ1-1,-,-,CASSQDNTYMGTEAFF,TGCGCCAGCAGCCAAGATAATACATATATGGGCACTGAAGCTTTCTTT
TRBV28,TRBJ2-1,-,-,CASSLVGSEQFF,TGTGCCAGCAGTTTAGTCGGGAGTGAGCAGTTCTTC
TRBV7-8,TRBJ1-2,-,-,CASSPGMGDYGYTF,TGTGCCAGCAGCCCCGGGATGGGGGACTATGGCTACACCTTC
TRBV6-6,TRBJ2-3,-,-,CATRRQGRSDTQYF,TGTGCCACCCGGCGGCAGGGACGATCAGATACGCAGTATTTT
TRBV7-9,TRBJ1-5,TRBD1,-,CASSLVPTGTSNQPQHF,TGTGCCAGCAGCTTAGTTCCGACAGGGACTAGCAATCAGCCCCAGCATTTT
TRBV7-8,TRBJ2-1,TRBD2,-,CASSLAAPGHPGLAGIYNEQFF,TGTGCCAGCAGCTTAGCTGCCCCGGGACACCCGGGACTAGCGGGAATTTACAATGAGCAGTTCTTC
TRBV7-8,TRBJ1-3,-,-,CASSSRGPSSGNTIYF,TGTGCCAGCAGCTCCCGGGGCCCAAGCTCTGGAAACACCATATATTTT
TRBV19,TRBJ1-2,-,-,CASSMDQGYGYTF,TGTGCCAGTAGTATGGATCAGGGCTATGGCTACACCTTC
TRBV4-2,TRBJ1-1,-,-,CASSRYTEETEAFF,TGTGCCAGCAGCCGTTACACCGAGGAGACTGAAGCTTTCTTT
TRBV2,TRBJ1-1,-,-,CASREDGTEAFF,TGTGCCAGCAGGGAGGATGGGACAGAAGCTTTCTTT
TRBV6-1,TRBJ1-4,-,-,CASSEAPGRGEKLFF,TGTGCCAGCAGTGAAGCCCCCGGGAGGGGTGAAAAACTGTTTTTT
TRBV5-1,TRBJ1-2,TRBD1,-,CASSLDRGHGYTF,TGCGCCAGCAGCCTGGACAGGGGCCATGGCTACACCTTC
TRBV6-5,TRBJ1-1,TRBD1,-,CASSLSGGLVTEAFF,TGTGCCAGCAGTCTCTCAGGGGGCTTGGTCACTGAAGCTTTCTTT
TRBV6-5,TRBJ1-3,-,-,CASSYQGYSGNTIYF,TGTGCCAGCAGTTACCAGGGCTACTCTGGAAACACCATATATTTT
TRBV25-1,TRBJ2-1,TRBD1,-,CASSGATGSSYNEQFF,TGTGCCAGCAGTGGCGCGACAGGGAGCTCCTACAATGAGCAGTTCTTC
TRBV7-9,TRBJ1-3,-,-,CASSRGSPGNTIYF,TGTGCCAGCAGCCGGGGCAGTCCTGGAAACACCATATATTTT